This passage covers 3 T cell receptor beta chains from one sample sequenced in a study of immune heterogeneity within non-small cell lung tumors. Template was bulk tumor genomic DNA, approximately 560 ng per sample. Collection of several biopsies per primary tumor, spaced far apart, took place during surgery. Untreated, newly diagnosed non-small cell lung cancer patients underwent curative surgery. Amplifying TCR beta CDR3 involved multiplex PCR carried out with 32 V and 13 J primers. TCRdb processed the multiplex PCR reads anew with MiXCR; each CDR3 protein has one entry. Of 2,100 or so distinct CDR3 sequences listed, over 25% are singletons. Material for sequencing was lung tumor tissue. These receptors were collected from a man in his 60s with non-small cell lung cancer.

By share, this clonotype ranks as large. This chain connects TRBV7-9 to TRBJ2-7; TRBD1 or TRBD2 may be the D gene (5 bases each). Trimming removed 5 bases at V and 4 bases at J, with 15 bases between. The CDR3 loop spans 14 amino acids. Germline CDR1 SEHNR, CDR2 FQNEAQ (reference sequence). DNA for the CDR3: TGTGCCAGCAGCACGTCCCGGGACGTTTACGAGCAGTACTTC. Protein sequence: CASSTSRDVYEQYF.

This clonotype has only a few counts. The chain joins TRBV7-9 to TRBJ2-1; D is perhaps TRBD2 (5 bases). V lost 5 bases and J lost 9, with 11 bases in between. CDR3 length: 12 amino acids. Germline V gene lookup returns CDR1 SEHNR and CDR2 FQNEAQ (reference sequence). The CDR3 spells CASSPFGGEQFF. For the CDR3, the DNA is TGTGCCAGCAGCCCATTCGGAGGTGAGCAGTTCTTC.

The V gene is TRBV20-1, the J gene TRBJ1-1, with D possibly matching TRBD1 (5 bases). The CDR3 contains 17 residues. Trimming pared 1 base from V and 4 bases from J, leaving 22 bases between. CDR1 DFQATT and CDR2 SNEGSKA come from the germline V gene (reference sequence). DNA of the CDR3: TGCAGTGCTAGAGCCGTCGGGGGGAGCCGCGAGGCCACTGAAGCTTTCTTT. Translated, it gives CSARAVGGSREATEAFF.